The clone carrying this TCR beta chain was seen ten or more times. Its target is not known. The sample originates from a study of T cells in Graves' hyperthyroidism and ophthalmopathy. Findings and limits, study-wide: Ophthalmopathy was model-predicted a median around seven months pre-onset. In simple terms, a model built on 13 V-J features told ophthalmopathy apart from stable hyperthyroidism.

CDR1 and CDR2 from the germline V gene are MNHEY and SVGEGT. V was pared by 8 bases and J by 0 bases, with 5 bases between. CDR3 length: 12 residues. RNA transcripts provided the source from which TCR beta CDR3 regions were amplified. The primer set for the first-round RT-PCR of the TCR CDR3 was HTBI. TCRdb re-derived calls from the multiplex PCR reads in MiXCR, one entry per CDR3 protein. The sample has hundreds of thousands of distinct CDR3 sequences; less than 15% are singletons. Exclusion followed for patients with uncontrolled infection, other autoimmune disease, pregnancy or lactation. The sequence came from a woman aged 18-35 years with Graves' hyperthyroidism. The sample consisted of blood. This chain joins TRBV6-2 or TRBV6-3 and TRBJ1-5; no clear D gene. CDR3 amino acids: CASVISNQPQHF. The DNA for the CDR3 is TGTGCCAGCGTTATTAGCAATCAGCCCCAGCATTTT.